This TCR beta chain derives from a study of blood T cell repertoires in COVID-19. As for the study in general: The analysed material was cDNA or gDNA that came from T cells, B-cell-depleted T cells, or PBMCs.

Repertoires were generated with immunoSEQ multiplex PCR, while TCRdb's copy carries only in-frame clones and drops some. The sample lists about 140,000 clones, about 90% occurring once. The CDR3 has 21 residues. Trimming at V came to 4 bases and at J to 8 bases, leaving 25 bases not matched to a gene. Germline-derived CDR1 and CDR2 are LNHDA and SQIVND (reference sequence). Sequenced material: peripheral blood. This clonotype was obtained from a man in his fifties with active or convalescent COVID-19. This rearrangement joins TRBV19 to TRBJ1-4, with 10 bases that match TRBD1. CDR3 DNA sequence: TGTGCCAGTAGTACCTCCCCCGGGACAGGGGAATCACCATTTACTCAGGAAAAACTGTTTTTT. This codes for CASSTSPGTGESPFTQEKLFF.